This T cell receptor beta chain emerged from a study of blood T cell repertoires in COVID-19. Original analysis: Scientists estimated how many nucleated cells there were by amplifying reference gene primers. Measured with immunoSEQ multiplex PCR; TCRdb has only the in-frame clones, and not every one. V and J calls and clone size are as listed in that table; D and trimming were resolved from the DNA. The sample lists approximately 44,000 clones; over 80% were seen once. Germline V gene sequence: CDR1 LNHDA, CDR2 SQIVND (reference sequence). There are 15 residues in the CDR3. Trimming stripped 0 bases from V and 2 bases from J, with 10 bases between.

The TCR sequence derives from a woman aged 40 to 50 with acute or convalescent COVID-19. The sequenced sample was peripheral blood. The chain recombines TRBV19 with TRBJ1-1, with D possibly being TRBD1 (6 bases). The CDR3 nucleotides read TGTGCCAGTAGTATAGAAGGGGGATTTAACACTGAAGCTTTCTTT. Translating it yields CASSIEGGFNTEAFF.